The clone carrying this TCR beta chain was recorded a few times. This may arise from a read error, as a much more abundant clone is one base away. Other nucleotide sequences from this sample produce the same CDR3. This sample is drawn from a study of blood T cell repertoires in acute mononucleosis. About the research overall: Memory-response samples came 5 to 8 months after the acute visit. General study points: GLC-BM-specific selection apparently combined TCR alpha and beta motifs. New de novo clonotypes seemingly replaced all but 7.5% to 9% of acute ones.

RNA from at least 10,000 sorted tetramer+ CD8 T cells was reverse transcribed. The protocol was immunoSEQ multiplex PCR, while the TCRdb copy is restricted to in-frame clones and leaves out a portion. The table lists 1,500 to 2,000 clones, 20% to 25% of them singletons. Germline V gene sequence: CDR1 SQVTM, CDR2 ANQGSEA. This CDR3 has 12 amino acids. Time point meaning: convalescence about 6 months (5-8 months) after acute presentation (visit 7). Tetramer loaded with BMLF1 280-288, PE-conjugated, was used for sorting. The clonotype comes from a woman under 30 with infectious mononucleosis caused by EBV. This sequence joins TRBV29-1 and TRBJ1-2, with a possible D match to TRBD1 (6 bases). Sequencing was performed on EBV GLC epitope tetramer+ CD8+ T cells sorted from PBMCs, taken during convalescence from infectious mononucleosis. The subset here: CD8 T cells binding tetramer with EBV BMLF1 280-288 peptide (GLC-BM). The DNA of the CDR3 is TGCAGGGTTGACGGGGCGGGGGCTGGGGACACCTTC. Its translation: CRVDGAGAGDTF. Together with reference TRBV29-1 and TRBJ1-2, the CDR3 gives the full variable domain: SAVISQKPSRDICQRGTSLTIQCQVDSQVTMMFWYRQQPGQSLTLIATANQGSEATYESGFVIDKFPISRPNLTFSTLTVSNMSPEDSSIYLCRVDGAGAGDTFGSGTRLTVV.